This note documents a single TCR beta chain sequence. The data derive from a study of blood T cell repertoires in COVID-19. This CDR3 is built from 13 residues. V was cut by 0 bases and J by 3 bases, with 7 bases left in between. Germline V gives CDR1 SGHRS, CDR2 YFSETQ. Sequenced by immunoSEQ multiplex PCR; TCRdb stores in-frame clones only, minus some. The table includes roughly 200,000 clones, 84% detected once. Sequencing was performed on PBMCs or T cells enriched from blood (not recorded which). This receptor was identified in a woman in her twenties or thirties who had been exposed to COVID-19. The chain has TRBV5-1 and TRBJ2-7; TRBD1 might be the D (6 bases). DNA for the CDR3: TGCGCCAGCAGCTTGGTCAGGGGCTACGAGCAGTACTTC. Translating it yields CASSLVRGYEQYF.